These 19 T cell receptor beta chains came from one sample sequenced in a study of Graves' ophthalmopathy and Graves' hyperthyroidism. The study amplified TCR beta CDR3 regions using RNA transcripts. HTBI-primed RT-PCR formed the first round, and a multiplex PCR formed the second. TCRdb re-analysed the multiplex PCR reads in MiXCR, keeping a single row per CDR3 protein. Of 360,000 or so distinct CDR3 sequences detected, around 20% appear once; the ten largest clones hold 1.5% to 2%. Sequenced: peripheral blood. These receptors were collected from a woman aged 18 to 35 with Graves' ophthalmopathy.

This clonotype came up many times. The chain recombines TRBV20-1 with TRBJ2-5, with D hard to call. The V gene's germline CDR1 is DFQATT and CDR2 SNEGSKA (reference sequence). The CDR3 spans 14 residues. The germline V and J ends were trimmed by 2 bases and 2 bases, with 12 bases remaining between them. The CDR3 is CSARPHKGQETQYF. DNA for the CDR3: TGCAGTGCTAGACCACACAAAGGACAAGAGACCCAGTACTTC.

There are many counts of this clonotype. This sequence joins TRBV6-2 or TRBV6-3 and TRBJ2-2; D uncertain. V lost 6 bases, J lost 1 base, and 6 bases lay in between. The germline V gene encodes CDR1 MNHEY and CDR2 SVGEGT. The CDR3 sequence is 13 residues long. CDR3 DNA: TGTGCCAGCAGATACAGGAACACCGGGGAGCTGTTTTTT. It encodes CASRYRNTGELFF.

This clonotype was counted many times. The chain has TRBV27 and TRBJ1-5; no firm D call. Looked up from germline, CDR1 is MNHEY and CDR2 is SMNVEV (reference sequence). The CDR3 totals 12 residues. Trimming took 5 bases from V and 3 from J, leaving 5 bases between them. CDR3 residues: CASSPHNQPQHF. For the CDR3, the DNA is TGTGCCAGCAGTCCCCACAATCAGCCCCAGCATTTT.

This clonotype was seen many times. The V call is TRBV6-5, the J call TRBJ1-5; perhaps TRBD1 as D (6 bases). In germline, CDR1 is MNHEY, CDR2 SVGAGI. This CDR3 has 16 amino acids. With 2 bases removed from V and 4 bases from J, the gap between germline ends came to 15 bases. CDR3 sequence: CASSYDTRGRNQPQHF. The CDR3 DNA reads TGTGCCAGCAGTTACGACACGCGGGGGCGAAATCAGCCCCAGCATTTT.

This clonotype was observed at least ten times. This rearrangement joins TRBV6-2 or TRBV6-3 to TRBJ1-1; D call uncertain. This CDR3 is built from 16 residues. The V gene lost 2 bases and the J gene lost 3 bases, with 16 bases spanning the gap. Per germline, CDR1 MNHEY and CDR2 SVGEGT. The CDR3 sequence: CASSYESGGADTEAFF. The CDR3 DNA reads TGTGCCAGCAGTTACGAGTCCGGCGGTGCGGACACTGAAGCTTTCTTT.

This clonotype was detected ten times or more. The chain is built from TRBV6-5 and TRBJ2-2; D is uncertain. Germline V gene lookup returns CDR1 MNHEY and CDR2 SVGAGI. The CDR3 runs 14 residues. The V end lost 7 bases, the J end lost 7 bases, and 16 bases lay between the germline ends. As DNA, the CDR3 is TGTGCCAGCAAAGAACGGCTCGGGTTCGGGGAGCTGTTTTTT. The encoded protein is CASKERLGFGELFF.

This clonotype was counted a single time. The V gene is TRBV28, the J gene TRBJ1-6; D uncertain. V lost 3 bases and J lost 1, with 13 bases in between. Looked up from germline, CDR1 is MDHEN and CDR2 is SYDVKM. The CDR3 length is 17 residues. The CDR3 region has the DNA TGTGCCAGCAGTTTTGGGGTGGTAGGATCCTATAATTCACCCCTCCACTTT. This sequence encodes CASSFGVVGSYNSPLHF.

This clonotype was counted at least ten times. The V call is TRBV28, the J call TRBJ1-5; D is uncertain. This CDR3 is 14 amino acids long. The V gene lost 2 bases and the J gene lost 3 bases, with 8 bases spanning the gap. Germline loops: CDR1 MDHEN, CDR2 SYDVKM. The chain's CDR3 is CASSLGRNNQPQHF. The DNA for the CDR3 is TGTGCCAGCAGTTTAGGCAGGAACAATCAGCCCCAGCATTTT.

This clonotype was counted at least ten times. This chain uses TRBV28 with TRBJ1-5; no firm D call. With 6 bases removed from V and 4 bases from J, the gap between germline ends came to 7 bases. The V gene's germline CDR1 is MDHEN and CDR2 SYDVKM. The CDR3 loop spans 12 amino acids. CDR3 in DNA: TGTGCCAGCAGGAGTCTTAATCAGCCCCAGCATTTT. Its translation is CASRSLNQPQHF.

This clonotype was seen at least ten times. The chain recombines TRBV29-1 with TRBJ2-7; D possibly corresponds to TRBD1 (6 bases). Trimming pared 4 bases from V and 2 bases from J, leaving 15 bases between. The CDR3 has 14 amino acids. Per germline, CDR1 SQVTM and CDR2 ANQGSEA. CDR3: CSVGGQRGPYEQYF. For the CDR3, the DNA is TGCAGCGTTGGTGGACAGCGAGGGCCCTACGAGCAGTACTTC.

The sample holds many counts of this clonotype. This chain's CDR3 is CASSPGTLDYEQYF. DNA of the CDR3: TGTGCCAGCAGCCCCGGGACACTCGACTACGAGCAGTACTTC. The V and J genes are TRBV12-3 or TRBV12-4 and TRBJ2-7; D perhaps matches TRBD1 (6 bases). V was pared by 6 bases and J by 3 bases, with 15 bases between. The CDR3 contains 14 residues.

This chain joins TRBV7-9 and TRBJ2-7; a weak D match, TRBD1 (6 bases). Germline V CDR1 and CDR2: SEHNR, FQNEAQ (reference sequence). There are 14 residues in the CDR3. Trimming stripped 9 bases from V and 3 bases from J, with 18 bases between. The CDR3 nucleotides are TGTGCCAGTGCCTCGACAGGAGCTAACTACGAGCAGTACTTC. Encoded protein: CASASTGANYEQYF.

The table lists this clonotype with many counts. The V gene is TRBV13, the J gene TRBJ1-1; no definite D call. V was trimmed by 1 base and J by 3 bases, leaving 15 bases between them. The CDR3 runs 16 residues. From germline, CDR1 is PRHDT and CDR2 FYEKMQ (reference sequence). CDR3 region: CASSLVGRGRDTEAFF. CDR3 coding DNA: TGTGCCAGCAGCTTAGTAGGTCGAGGCCGAGACACTGAAGCTTTCTTT.

The CDR3 reads CASSVGTAQETQYF. DNA for the CDR3: TGTGCCAGCAGTGTAGGGACAGCTCAAGAGACCCAGTACTTC. The V gene is TRBV6-4, the J gene TRBJ2-5, with TRBD1 identical over 7 bases. The CDR3 consists of 14 residues. Germline lookup yields CDR1 MRHNA and CDR2 SNTAGT. V was clipped by 4 bases and J by 2 bases; unmatched bases: 4.

This chain connects TRBV28 to TRBJ1-2; D is unresolved. The V end was cut by 5 bases, the J end by 8 bases, with 6 bases between. The length of the CDR3 is 10 residues. CDR1 MDHEN and CDR2 SYDVKM come from the germline V gene. Written as DNA, the CDR3 is TGTGCCAGCAGTGTGAGGGGCTACACCTTC. This gives the protein CASSVRGYTF.

This clonotype was observed at least ten times. The J gene is TRBJ2-7, the V gene TRBV27, with no clear D. Trimming shortened V by 4 bases and J by 4 bases, and 8 bases separated the two germline ends. CDR1 is MNHEY, CDR2 SMNVEV, per germline (reference sequence). This CDR3 is built from 12 residues. For the CDR3, the DNA is TGTGCCAGCAGTTCAACCCTTTACGAGCAGTACTTC. This encodes CASSSTLYEQYF.

This clonotype was found many times. The CDR3 bases are TGTGCCAGCAGCTTCCGGGCCCGTGGGGAGACCCAGTACTTC. The encoded protein is CASSFRARGETQYF. The J gene is TRBJ2-5, the V gene TRBV7-8, with unresolved D. Trimming cost V 3 bases and J 5 bases, with 13 bases left between them. The CDR3 extends over 14 amino acids. Germline V gene lookup returns CDR1 SGHVS and CDR2 FQNEAQ.

This clonotype showed up many times. J is TRBJ2-7 and V is TRBV11-2; D call uncertain. The CDR3 length is 12 residues. V shed 2 bases and J shed 5 bases, with 7 bases lying between them. The germline V gene encodes CDR1 SGHAT and CDR2 FQNNGV. The CDR3 here is CASSLKRDEQYF. In DNA form, the CDR3 reads TGTGCCAGCAGCTTAAAGAGAGACGAGCAGTACTTC.

The rearrangement uses TRBV19 and TRBJ2-7, with TRBD2 matching 9 bases. This CDR3 spans 13 amino acids. The ends lost 4 bases at V and 4 bases at J; junction bases unmatched: 2. Germline V gives CDR1 LNHDA, CDR2 SQIVND (reference sequence). Here the CDR3 DNA reads TGTGCCAGTAGTACTAGCGGGACTTACGAGCAGTACTTC. Its translation: CASSTSGTYEQYF.